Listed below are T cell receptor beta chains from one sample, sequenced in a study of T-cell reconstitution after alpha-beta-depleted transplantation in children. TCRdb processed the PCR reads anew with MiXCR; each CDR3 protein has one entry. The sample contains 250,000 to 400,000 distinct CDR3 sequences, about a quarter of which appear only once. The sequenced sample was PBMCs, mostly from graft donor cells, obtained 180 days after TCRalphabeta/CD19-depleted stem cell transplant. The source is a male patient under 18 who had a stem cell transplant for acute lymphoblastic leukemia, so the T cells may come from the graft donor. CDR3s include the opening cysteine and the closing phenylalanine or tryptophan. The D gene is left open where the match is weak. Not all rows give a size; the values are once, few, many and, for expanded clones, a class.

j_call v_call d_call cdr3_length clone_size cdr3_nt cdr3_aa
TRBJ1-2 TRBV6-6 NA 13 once TGTGCCAGCAGTTACTCGATAGGCTATGGCTACACCTTC CASSYSIGYGYTF
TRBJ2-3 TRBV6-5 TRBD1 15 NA TGTGCCAGCAGCTATGAGGACAGGTTGGGAAATACGCAGTATTTT CASSYEDRLGNTQYF
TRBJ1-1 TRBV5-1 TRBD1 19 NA TGCGCCAGCAGCTCCTTTGGGGGGACAGGGAAGAGGTCGGGCACTGAAGCTTTCTTT CASSSFGGTGKRSGTEAFF
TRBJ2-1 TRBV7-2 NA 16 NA TGTGCCAGCACCTTAGGGTGGCTAGTAGGGATCAATGAGCAGTTCTTC CASTLGWLVGINEQFF
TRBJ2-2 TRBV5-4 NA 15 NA TGTGCCAGCAGCTCGTTGGGGGTTGCGACCGGGGAGCTGTTTTTT CASSSLGVATGELFF
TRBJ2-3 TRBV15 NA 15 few TGTGCCACCAGCAGAGAGGGGGGGCAAGGAGATACGCAGTATTTT CATSREGGQGDTQYF
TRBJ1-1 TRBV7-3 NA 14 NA TGTGCCAGCAGCGTAACAGGGAGGGACACTGAAGCTTTCTTT CASSVTGRDTEAFF
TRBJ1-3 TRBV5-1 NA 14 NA TGCGCCAGCAGCTTGGAACTTCCTGGAAACACCATATATTTT CASSLELPGNTIYF
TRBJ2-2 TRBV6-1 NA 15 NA TGTGCCAGCAGTCGACTATTAGCCGCAGGGGGGGAGCTGCTTTTT CASSRLLAAGGELLF
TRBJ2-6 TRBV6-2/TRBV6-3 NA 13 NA TGTGCCACCCTGGACGGTGGGGCCAACGTCCTGACTTTC CATLDGGANVLTF
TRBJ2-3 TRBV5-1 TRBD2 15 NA TGCGCCAGCAGCTTGGCCGGGGGGATCACAGATACGCAGTATTTT CASSLAGGITDTQYF
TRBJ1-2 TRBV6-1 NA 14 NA TGTGCCAGCACCCCTGGGAGGGGAATAGAGGGCTACACCTTC CASTPGRGIEGYTF
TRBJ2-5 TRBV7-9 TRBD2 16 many TGTGCCAGCAGCTTAACCGGACTAGCGGGCCTCGAGACCCAGTACTTC CASSLTGLAGLETQYF
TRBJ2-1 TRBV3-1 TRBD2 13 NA TGTGCCAGCAGCCAAGGAGGCGGGAGTGGGCAGTTCTTC CASSQGGGSGQFF
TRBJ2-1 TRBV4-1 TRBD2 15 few TGCGCCAGCAGTAGCGGGAGTCTCACCTACAATGAGCAGTTCTTC CASSSGSLTYNEQFF
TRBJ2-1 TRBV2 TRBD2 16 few TGTGCCAGCAGCCAACCCTCCGGGACTAGGAACAATGAGCAGTTCTTC CASSQPSGTRNNEQFF
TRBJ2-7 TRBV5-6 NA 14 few TGTGCCAGCAGCTTTCGTATGGGCTCCTACGAGCAGTACTTC CASSFRMGSYEQYF
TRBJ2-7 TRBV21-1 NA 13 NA TGTGCCAGCAGCAAGCCCCACAACTACGAGCAGTACTTC CASSKPHNYEQYF
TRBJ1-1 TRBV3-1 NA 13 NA TGTGCCAGCAGCCAAGCTACGAACACTGAAGCTTTCTTT CASSQATNTEAFF
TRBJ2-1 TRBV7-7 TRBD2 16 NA TGTGCCAGCAGCCGCGCGCCGGGACTACCAAACAATGAGCAGTTCTTC CASSRAPGLPNNEQFF
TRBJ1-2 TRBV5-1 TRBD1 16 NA TGCGCCAGCAGCCGGGGGACAGGGGCCTGGGACTATGGCTACACCTTC CASSRGTGAWDYGYTF
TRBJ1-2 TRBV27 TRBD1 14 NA TGTGCCAGCAGTTTATCGCGGCGGGACAGAGCTCTCTACTTC CASSLSRRDRALYF
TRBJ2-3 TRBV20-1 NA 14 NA TGCAGTGCTAGAAACAGGATCCACAGCGATACGCAGTATTTT CSARNRIHSDTQYF
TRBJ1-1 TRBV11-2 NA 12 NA TGTGCCAGCAGCTTAGGAACAGGGCAAGCTTTCTTT CASSLGTGQAFF
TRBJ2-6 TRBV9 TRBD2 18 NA TGTGCCAGCAGCGTAGTTGGAGCGGGAGAACCTCGGGCCAACGTCCTGACTTTC CASSVVGAGEPRANVLTF
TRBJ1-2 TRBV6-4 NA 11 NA TGTGCCAGCAGTGACCTCTATGGCTACACCTTC CASSDLYGYTF
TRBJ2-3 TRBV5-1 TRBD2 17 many TGCGCCAGCAGCTTGCTAGCGGGGGGGCCTCACACAGATACGCAGTATTTT CASSLLAGGPHTDTQYF
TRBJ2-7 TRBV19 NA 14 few TGTGCCAGTAGTCCGTGGACAGAGAACTACGAGCAGTACTTC CASSPWTENYEQYF
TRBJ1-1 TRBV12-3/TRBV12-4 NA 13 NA TGTGCCAGCAGTTTATCGCGGTTCACTGAAGCTTTCTTT CASSLSRFTEAFF
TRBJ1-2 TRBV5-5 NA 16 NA TGTGCCAGCAGCTTGCGTGGTGCGTGGACACGCTATGGCTACACCTTC CASSLRGAWTRYGYTF
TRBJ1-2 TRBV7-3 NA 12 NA TGTGCCAGCAGCAACCCATCGGGCGGCTACACCTTC CASSNPSGGYTF
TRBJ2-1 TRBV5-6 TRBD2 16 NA TGTGCCAGCAGCCAACTACTAGCGAAGGCCTACAATGAGCAGTTCTTC CASSQLLAKAYNEQFF
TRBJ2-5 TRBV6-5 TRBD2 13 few TGTGCCAGCAGTTACTCGAGACTAGCGGAGGCGTACTTC CASSYSRLAEAYF
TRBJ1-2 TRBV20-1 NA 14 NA TGCAGTGCTAGTCCATACTTGGGACGGGGTGGCTACACCTTC CSASPYLGRGGYTF
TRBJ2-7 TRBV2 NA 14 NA TGTGCCAGCAACCGGGACTCCGTATCCTACGAGCAGTACTTC CASNRDSVSYEQYF
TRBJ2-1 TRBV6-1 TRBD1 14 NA TGTGCCAGCTCCCGACAGGGGGCTCGCGATGAGCAGTTCTTC CASSRQGARDEQFF
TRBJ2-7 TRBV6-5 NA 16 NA TGTGCCAGCAGTTACTTAGTGTGGGCGCCGCACTACGAGCAGTACTTC CASSYLVWAPHYEQYF
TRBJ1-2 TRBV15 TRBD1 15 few TGTGCCACCAGCAGGGAGACAGGGGGGCATTATGGCTACACCTTC CATSRETGGHYGYTF
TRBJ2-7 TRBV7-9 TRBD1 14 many TGTGCCAGCAGCTTAGCGGGACAGACCTACGAGCAGTACTTC CASSLAGQTYEQYF
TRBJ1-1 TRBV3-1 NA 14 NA TGTGCCAGCAGACAGGAGACTGGGAACACTGAAGCTTTCTTT CASRQETGNTEAFF
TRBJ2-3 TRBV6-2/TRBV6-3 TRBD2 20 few TGTGCCAGCAGTTACCGGGGGCCGGGACTAGCGGGGCTATACACAGATACGCAGTATTTT CASSYRGPGLAGLYTDTQYF
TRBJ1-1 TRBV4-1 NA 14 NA TGCGCCAGCAGCCAAGGCCCGGTAAGAATCGAAGCTTTCTTT CASSQGPVRIEAFF
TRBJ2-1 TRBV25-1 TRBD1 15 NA TGTGCCAGCAGTGAATTCGGACAGGGCTACAATGAGCAGTTCTTC CASSEFGQGYNEQFF
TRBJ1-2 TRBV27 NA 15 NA TGTGCCAGCAGTCTACAGGGTAGGGGCAACTATGGCTACACCTTC CASSLQGRGNYGYTF